This T cell receptor beta chain appears in the sequencing data of a study of blood T cell repertoires in COVID-19. On the study more broadly: The United States, Italy and Spain supplied acute and convalescent COVID-19 samples. Sample material is recorded as cDNA or gDNA derived from T cells, B-cell-depleted T cells, or PBMCs.

Under the authors' procedure: Reference gene primer amplification yielded estimated nucleated cell counts. Sequencing used immunoSEQ multiplex PCR; TCRdb keeps in-frame clones, though not all of them. The DNA was the basis for D and trimming; V, J and clone size are from that table. The table includes some 120,000 clones, 80% to 90% detected once. Trimming removed 5 bases at V and 4 bases at J, with 14 bases between. Germline-derived CDR1 and CDR2 are SGHTA and FQGNSA. The CDR3 sequence is 15 residues long. Sequenced: peripheral blood. The source of this sequence is an elderly man with active or convalescent COVID-19. The rearrangement links TRBV7-2 to TRBJ2-2; tentatively, D is TRBD1 (5 bases). The CDR3 nucleotides read TGTGCCAGCAGCCCCCTAGGGGTGACCACCGGGGAGCTGTTTTTT. It specifies CASSPLGVTTGELFF.